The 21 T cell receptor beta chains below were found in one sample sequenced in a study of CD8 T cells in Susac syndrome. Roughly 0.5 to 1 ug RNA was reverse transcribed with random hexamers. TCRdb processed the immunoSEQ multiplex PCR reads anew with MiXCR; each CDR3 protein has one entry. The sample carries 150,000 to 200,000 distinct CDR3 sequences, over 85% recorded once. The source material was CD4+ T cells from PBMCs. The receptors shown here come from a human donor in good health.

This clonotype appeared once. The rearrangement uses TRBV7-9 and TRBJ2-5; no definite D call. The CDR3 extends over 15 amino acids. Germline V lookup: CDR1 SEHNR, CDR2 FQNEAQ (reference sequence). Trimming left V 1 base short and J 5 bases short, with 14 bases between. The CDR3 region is CASSLGQARRETQYF. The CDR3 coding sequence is TGTGCCAGCAGCTTAGGGCAGGCCCGAAGGGAGACCCAGTACTTC.

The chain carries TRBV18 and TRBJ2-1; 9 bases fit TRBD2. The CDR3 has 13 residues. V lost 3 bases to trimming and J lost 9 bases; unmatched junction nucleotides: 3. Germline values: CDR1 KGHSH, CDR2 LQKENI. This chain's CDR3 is CASSPLRGGEQFF. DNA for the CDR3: TGTGCCAGCTCACCTCTGCGGGGGGGTGAGCAGTTCTTC.

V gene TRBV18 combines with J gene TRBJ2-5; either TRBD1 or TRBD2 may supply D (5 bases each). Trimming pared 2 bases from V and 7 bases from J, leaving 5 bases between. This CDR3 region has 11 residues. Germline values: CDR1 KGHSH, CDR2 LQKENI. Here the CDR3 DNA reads TGTGCCAGCTCACCAGGGGGGACCCAGTACTTC. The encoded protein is CASSPGGTQYF.

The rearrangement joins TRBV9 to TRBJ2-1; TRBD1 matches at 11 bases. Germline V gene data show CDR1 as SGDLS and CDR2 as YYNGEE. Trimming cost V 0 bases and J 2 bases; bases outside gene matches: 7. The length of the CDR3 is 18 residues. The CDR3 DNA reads TGTGCCAGCAGCGTAGGGACAGGGGGCGCATGGGCCTACAATGAGCAGTTCTTC. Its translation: CASSVGTGGAWAYNEQFF.

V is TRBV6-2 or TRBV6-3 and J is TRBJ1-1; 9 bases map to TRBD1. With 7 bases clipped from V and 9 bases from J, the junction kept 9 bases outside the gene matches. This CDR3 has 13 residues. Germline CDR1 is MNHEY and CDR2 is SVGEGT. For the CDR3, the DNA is TGTGCCAGCACCCACTTCGGACAGGGGCAAGCTTTCTTT. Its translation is CASTHFGQGQAFF.

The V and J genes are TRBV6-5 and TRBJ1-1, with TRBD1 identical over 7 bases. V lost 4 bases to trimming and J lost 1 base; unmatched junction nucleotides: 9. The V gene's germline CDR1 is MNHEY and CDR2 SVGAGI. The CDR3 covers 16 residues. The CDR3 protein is CASSLGGGEGNTEAFF. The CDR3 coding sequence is TGTGCCAGCAGTTTAGGAGGGGGCGAGGGGAACACTGAAGCTTTCTTT.

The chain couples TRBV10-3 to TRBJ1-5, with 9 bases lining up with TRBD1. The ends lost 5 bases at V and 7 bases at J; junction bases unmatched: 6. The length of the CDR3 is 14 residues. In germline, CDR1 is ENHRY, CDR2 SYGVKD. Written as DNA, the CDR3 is TGTGCCATCAGTCGGGACAGGGCTGAACAGCCCCAGCATTTT. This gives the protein CAISRDRAEQPQHF.

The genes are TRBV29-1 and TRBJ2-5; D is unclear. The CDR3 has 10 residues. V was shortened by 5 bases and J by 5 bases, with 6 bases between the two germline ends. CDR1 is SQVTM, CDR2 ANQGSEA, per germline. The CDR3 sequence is CSVLGETQYF. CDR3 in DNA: TGCAGCGTTCTCGGGGAGACCCAGTACTTC.

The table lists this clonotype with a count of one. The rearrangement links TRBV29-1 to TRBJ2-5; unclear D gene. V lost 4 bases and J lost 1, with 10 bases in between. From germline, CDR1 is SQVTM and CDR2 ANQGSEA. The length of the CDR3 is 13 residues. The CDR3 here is CSVGWWGQETQYF. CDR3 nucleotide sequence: TGCAGCGTTGGATGGTGGGGCCAAGAGACCCAGTACTTC.

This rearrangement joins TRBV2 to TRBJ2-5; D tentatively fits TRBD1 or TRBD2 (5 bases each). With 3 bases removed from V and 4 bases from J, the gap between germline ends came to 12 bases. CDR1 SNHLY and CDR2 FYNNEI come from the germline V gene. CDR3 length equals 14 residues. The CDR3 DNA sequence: TGTGCCAGCAGTGACAGGGCGAGGGGAGAGACCCAGTACTTC. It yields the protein CASSDRARGETQYF.

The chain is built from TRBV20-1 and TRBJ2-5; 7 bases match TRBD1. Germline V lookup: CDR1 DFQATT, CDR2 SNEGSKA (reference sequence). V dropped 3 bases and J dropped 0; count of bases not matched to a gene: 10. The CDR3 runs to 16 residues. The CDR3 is CSARSGQLLYQETQYF. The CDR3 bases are TGCAGTGCTAGGTCGGGACAGCTACTGTACCAAGAGACCCAGTACTTC.

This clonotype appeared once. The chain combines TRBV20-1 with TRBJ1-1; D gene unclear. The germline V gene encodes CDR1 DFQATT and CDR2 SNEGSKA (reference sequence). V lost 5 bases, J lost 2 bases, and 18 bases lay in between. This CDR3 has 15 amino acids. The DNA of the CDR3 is TGCAGTGCTCAAAAGCGGGGTCGGGTTAACACTGAAGCTTTCTTT. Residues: CSAQKRGRVNTEAFF.

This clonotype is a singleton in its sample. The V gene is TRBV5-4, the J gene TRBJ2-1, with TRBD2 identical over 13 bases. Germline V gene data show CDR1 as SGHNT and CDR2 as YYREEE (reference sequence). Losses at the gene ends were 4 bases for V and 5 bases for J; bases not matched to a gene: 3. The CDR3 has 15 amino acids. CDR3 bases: TGTGCCAGCAGCATCGGACTAGCGGGAGACAATGAGCAGTTCTTC. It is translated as CASSIGLAGDNEQFF.

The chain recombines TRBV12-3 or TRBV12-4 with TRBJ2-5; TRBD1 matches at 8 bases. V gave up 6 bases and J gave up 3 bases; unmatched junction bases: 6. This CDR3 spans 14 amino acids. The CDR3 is CASSSGTGEETQYF. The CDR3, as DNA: TGTGCCAGCAGCTCCGGGACAGGAGAAGAGACCCAGTACTTC.

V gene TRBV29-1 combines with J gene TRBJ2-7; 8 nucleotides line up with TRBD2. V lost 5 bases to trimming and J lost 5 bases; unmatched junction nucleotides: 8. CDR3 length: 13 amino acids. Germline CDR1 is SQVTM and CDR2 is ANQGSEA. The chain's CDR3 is CSVSGGARDEQYF. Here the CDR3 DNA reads TGCAGCGTTTCGGGGGGGGCTCGGGACGAGCAGTACTTC.

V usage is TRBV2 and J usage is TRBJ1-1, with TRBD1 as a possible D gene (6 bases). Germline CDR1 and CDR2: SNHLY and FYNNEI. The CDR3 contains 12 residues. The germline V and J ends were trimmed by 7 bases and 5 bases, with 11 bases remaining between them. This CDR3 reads CASTEGETEAFF. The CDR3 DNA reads TGTGCCAGCACCGAGGGGGAGACTGAAGCTTTCTTT. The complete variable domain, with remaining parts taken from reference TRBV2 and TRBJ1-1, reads EPEVTQTPSHQVTQMGQEVILRCVPISNHLYFYWYRQILGQKVEFLVSFYNNEISEKSEIFDDQFSVERPDGSNFTLKIRSTKLEDSAMYFCASTEGETEAFFGQGTRLTVV.

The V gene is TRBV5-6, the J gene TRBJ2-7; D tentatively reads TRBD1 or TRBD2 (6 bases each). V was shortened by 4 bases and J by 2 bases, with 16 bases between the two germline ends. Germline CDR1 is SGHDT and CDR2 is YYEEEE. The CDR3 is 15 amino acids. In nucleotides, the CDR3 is TGTGCCAGCAGCCAACCCGGGGGCGTGACCTACGAGCAGTACTTC. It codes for CASSQPGGVTYEQYF.

The CDR3 DNA reads as TGTGCCAGCAGATGGACGGGGGACAATGAGCAGTTCTTC. This codes for CASRWTGDNEQFF. The chain uses TRBV25-1 and TRBJ2-1, with D maybe TRBD2 (6 bases). CDR3 size: 13 residues. Germline CDR1 is MGHDK and CDR2 is SYGVNS. Trimming took 6 bases from V and 5 from J, leaving 11 bases between them.

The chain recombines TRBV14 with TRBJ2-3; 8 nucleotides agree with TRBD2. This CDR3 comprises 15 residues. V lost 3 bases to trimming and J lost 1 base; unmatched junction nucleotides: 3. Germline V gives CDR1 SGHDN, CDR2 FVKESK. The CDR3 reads CASSHGAGGTDTQYF. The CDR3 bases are TGTGCCAGCAGCCACGGAGCGGGGGGCACAGATACGCAGTATTTT.

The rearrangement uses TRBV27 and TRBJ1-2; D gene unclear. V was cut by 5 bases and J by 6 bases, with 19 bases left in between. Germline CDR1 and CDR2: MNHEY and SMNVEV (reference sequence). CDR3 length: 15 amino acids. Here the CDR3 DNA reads TGTGCCAGCAGTAACCGAGACCTACTGGGAAATGGCTACACCTTC. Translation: CASSNRDLLGNGYTF.

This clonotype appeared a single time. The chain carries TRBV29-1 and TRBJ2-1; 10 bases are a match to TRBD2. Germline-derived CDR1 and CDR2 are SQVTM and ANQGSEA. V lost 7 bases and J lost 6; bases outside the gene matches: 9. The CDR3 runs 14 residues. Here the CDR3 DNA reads TGCAGCGATCGGAGCGGGGGGGGAGGCAATGAGCAGTTCTTC. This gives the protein CSDRSGGGGNEQFF.